What follows is one TCR beta chain and its context. These data belong to a study of OX40 agonist ivuxolimab in advanced cancers. Profiling relied on immunoSEQ multiplex PCR, and the TCRdb table lists in-frame clones only, not all of them. The data show 20,000 to 25,000 clones, approximately 80% seen once. CDR3 length: 16 residues. Looked up from germline, CDR1 is WNHNN and CDR2 is SYGVQD (reference sequence). V lost 2 bases, J lost 0 bases, and 13 bases lay in between. The V gene is TRBV10-1, the J gene TRBJ1-1; D is perhaps TRBD1 (5 bases). The sequence came from an adult with an advanced solid tumor such as melanoma, head and neck, liver or kidney cancer. This sample comprised CD4+ or CD8+ T cells sorted from blood, obtained in a trial of the OX40 agonist ivuxolimab. CDR3 residues: CASSERLTGLNTEAFF. CDR3 bases: TGCGCCAGCAGTGAGAGGCTTACAGGTTTGAACACTGAAGCTTTCTTT.